Listed below are T cell receptor beta chains from one sample, sequenced in a study of early T cells in non-severe SARS-CoV-2 infection. MiXCR, applied by TCRdb to the 5' RACE reads, yields one record per CDR3 protein. The sample gives more than 45,000 distinct CDR3 sequences, more than 5.5% of which show up once; about 7% is in the top ten. Source: whole blood, taken at baseline. These receptors originate from an adult who was a healthcare worker with PCR-confirmed SARS-CoV-2 infection or an uninfected control (not recorded which). Both conserved end residues are part of each CDR3. Each record gives: V gene, J gene, D gene, clone size, CDR3 DNA, CDR3 protein. A D gene is named only where the DNA matches it firmly. The listing skips clone size in some rows; elsewhere it reads once, few, many or a size class.

TRBV11-2	TRBJ1-2	-	many	TGTGCCAGCAGCCTAGAGGGGGGCAGCTCTAACTATGGCTACACCTTC	CASSLEGGSSNYGYTF
TRBV28	TRBJ1-5	-	many	TGTGCCAGCAGCTCATCCCCGGGAGGCGGCAATCAGCCCCAGCATTTT	CASSSSPGGGNQPQHF
TRBV7-2	TRBJ1-2	-	many	TGTGCCAGCAGCTTAGGAGGTCGGATAGCTAACTATGGCTACACCTTC	CASSLGGRIANYGYTF
TRBV28	TRBJ2-5	-	many	TGTGCCAGCAGTGTCACGACAGGCCTCGCGGAGACCCAGTACTTC	CASSVTTGLAETQYF
TRBV20-1	TRBJ2-7	TRBD2	many	TGCAGTGTAGAGTTCGGGAGGGCATACGAGCAGTACTTC	CSVEFGRAYEQYF
TRBV6-5	TRBJ2-4	TRBD1	-	TGTGCCAGCAGTCCACTAACAGGGGGCGAAAGGTACATTCAGTACTTC	CASSPLTGGERYIQYF
TRBV7-3	TRBJ2-1	TRBD1	many	TGTGCCAGCAGCCCCCTAGTTGGGACAGGCCCCTACAATGAGCAGTTCTTC	CASSPLVGTGPYNEQFF
TRBV6-2/TRBV6-3	TRBJ2-3	-	medium-sized	TGTGCCAGCAGTGGAGGGAGAGAAACAGATACGCAGTATTTT	CASSGGRETDTQYF
TRBV7-2	TRBJ2-3	-	many	TGTGCCAGCAGCTTAACGTCGCTAGACACAGATACGCAGTATTTT	CASSLTSLDTDTQYF
TRBV12-3/TRBV12-4	TRBJ2-3	-	-	TGTGCCAGCAGTTTACTTCCAGATACGCAGTATTTT	CASSLLPDTQYF
TRBV7-9	TRBJ1-1	TRBD1	-	TGTGCCAGCAGCTTATCCGGGACAGGGGTTGATGAAGCTTTCTTT	CASSLSGTGVDEAFF
TRBV24-1	TRBJ2-1	TRBD2	-	TGTGCCACCAGTGTCCGACTAGCGGGTAAGATTGAGCAGTTCTTC	CATSVRLAGKIEQFF
TRBV6-2/TRBV6-3	TRBJ2-5	TRBD1	many	TGTGCCAGCAGTTACCTGACAGGGGTCGTGGAGACCCAGTACTTC	CASSYLTGVVETQYF
TRBV10-1	TRBJ1-1	TRBD1	-	TGCGCCAGCAGTGGCTACAGGGGGGACACTGAAGCTTTCTTT	CASSGYRGDTEAFF
TRBV12-3/TRBV12-4	TRBJ2-5	TRBD2	few	TGTGCCAGCACCACGGGGATAGCGGGAGGTGGAGAGACCCAGTACTTC	CASTTGIAGGGETQYF
TRBV12-3/TRBV12-4	TRBJ2-5	TRBD2	many	TGTGCCAGCAGTTTAGAGCCTAGCGGGAGGCAAGAGACCCAGTACTTC	CASSLEPSGRQETQYF
TRBV3-1	TRBJ2-1	-	-	TGTGCCAGCAGCCAAGTAAGGAATGGGGCCAATGAGCAGTTCTTC	CASSQVRNGANEQFF
TRBV12-3/TRBV12-4	TRBJ2-2	-	many	TGTGCCAGCAGTTCCCTACGTAGACGGAGGGGATACACCGGGGAGCTGTTTTTT	CASSSLRRRRGYTGELFF
TRBV15	TRBJ2-1	TRBD2	-	TGTGCCACCAGCAGCGGACTAGCGGGATACAGTGATGAGCAGTTCTTC	CATSSGLAGYSDEQFF
TRBV7-2	TRBJ1-1	-	many	TGTGCCAGCAGCTTGATACGAACGGAGGCTTTCTTT	CASSLIRTEAFF
TRBV12-3/TRBV12-4	TRBJ2-3	-	few	TGTGCCAGCAGTCTTGGAGAGGTTTGGACAGATACGCAGTATTTT	CASSLGEVWTDTQYF
TRBV6-6	TRBJ2-3	TRBD2	few	TGTGCCAGCACAATTAGGACTAGCGGGAGGGCCGAAACAGATACGCAGTATTTT	CASTIRTSGRAETDTQYF
TRBV11-3	TRBJ2-1	-	-	TGTGCCAGCAGCTCCGGACTACTCGGGGAGGAGCAGTTCTTC	CASSSGLLGEEQFF
TRBV7-9	TRBJ1-1	-	-	TGTGCCAGCAGCTTAGGCTTCGGAGGCCAAACTGAAGCTTTCTTT	CASSLGFGGQTEAFF
TRBV12-3/TRBV12-4	TRBJ1-2	-	-	TGTGCCAGCAGTTCCGCCCCCGACTATGGCTACACCTTC	CASSSAPDYGYTF
TRBV20-1	TRBJ1-6	-	few	TGCAGTGCTAGAGATCGAGGATCTAGCTCCTATAATTCACCCCTCCACTTT	CSARDRGSSSYNSPLHF